This T cell receptor (beta chain) stems from a study of T cells after yellow fever vaccination. Via MiXCR, TCRdb re-called the 5' RACE reads, giving one row per CDR3 protein. In the table there are under 600,000 distinct CDR3 sequences, roughly 12% of which are singletons. Note on this clonotype: Its antigen is undetermined.

The germline gives CDR1 MGHDK, CDR2 SYGVNS. The CDR3 covers 16 residues. Trimming pared 3 bases from V and 0 bases from J, leaving 15 bases between. Whole-study results and caveats: Abundant clonotypes from the bulk population could have been carried over as contaminants into FACS-sorted repertoires.

This material consisted of PBMCs, taken on the day of the yellow fever booster vaccination. The V call is TRBV25-1, the J call TRBJ2-7; D remains ambiguous. This clonotype was obtained from a man aged 25 to 40 who received the YFV17D yellow fever vaccine. DNA of the CDR3: TGTGCCAGCAGTGAGTCTAGGCGCGTCAACTCCTACGAGCAGTACTTC. Amino acid sequence: CASSESRRVNSYEQYF.